The sequence of this T cell receptor (beta chain) was determined in a study of blood T cells in healthy people across ages (dated by TCRdb to between 2015 and 2017). About the study as a whole: In model experiments, template switching captured about one uniquely barcoded TCR beta cDNA molecule for every two T cells. Using deep sequencing normalized with unique cDNA molecular identifiers, the study measured how TCR beta repertoire diversity changes with age. Four age groups were formed from the donors: young (average approximately 15 years), middle-aged (approximately 39), aged (approximately 60) and long-lived (less than 85). Using the same blood draw, the study looked at two additional independent replicas of 1 million unique cDNA reads for two donors, one aged 18 to 29 and the other aged 80 or older. Broad study findings and their caveats: As age increased, observed TCR beta diversity per million T cells dropped in a roughly linear way, and a significant reduction was already evident by age 40. Observed TCR beta diversity correlated strongly with the percentage of naive T cells measured by flow cytometry. Estimates of total diversity from one million sequenced T cells were regarded as lower bounds and underestimates. Since profiling was done on bulk unsorted PBMCs, naive and antigen-experienced compartments could not be conclusively compared. The long-lived group showed more naive CD4+ T cells, fewer expanded clones and increased TCR diversity than the aged group, suggesting age selection. Donor CMV infection status was unknown, potentially confounding age-related changes in expanded clonotypes.

Note on this clonotype: The specificity of this receptor is unknown. The record has no base qualities; no much larger clone is one base away.

Libraries were built with 5' RACE. Sequencing used an Illumina HiSeq 2500. A second PCR of about 7 to 12 cycles was run with a J-beta primer mix and a sample-barcoded 5' primer. A template-switch 5' adaptor carrying 12 random nucleotides introduced a unique molecular identifier onto each TCR beta cDNA molecule. At least 3 million CDR3-containing paired-end reads were obtained from each sample. First-strand cDNA was synthesized from all RNA with the Mint cDNA synthesis kit, primed by a TRBC-specific oligonucleotide. Following uracil-DNA glycosylase treatment, all cDNA underwent a first 18-cycle PCR with the universal primers M1SS and BC2_uni_R. The study's processing was this. For normalization, 1 million high-quality reads, each with a distinct molecular identifier, were randomly selected from each sample. Instead of being binned into consensus sequences, reads that shared molecular identifiers were thrown out. MiTCR, run with a Q25 quality threshold and the strictest error-elimination algorithm, handled CDR3 identification, clonotype clustering and error correction. Lower-bound total TCR beta diversity was estimated with a nonparametric unseen species model using Euler transformation. TCRdb cleaned the public reads at Q25 with fastp, built clones with MiXCR and kept in-frame beta chains. Each CDR3 protein appears once, grouped with its most common genes and DNA. The V and J calls reflect TCRdb's pipeline rather than the authors' work. This sample is represented by roughly 800,000 distinct CDR3 sequences; 20% to 25% of them were singletons. 3% to 4% of the sample belongs to the ten largest clones.

The approximately 40 donors, aged about 6 to 100 years, were systemically healthy Caucasian individuals from Russia. About 9.8 milliliters of peripheral blood were drawn from each donor into EDTA-treated Vacutainer tubes. PBMCs were isolated by Ficoll-Paque density-gradient centrifugation, with at least 6.5 million obtained per sample. Trizol reagent was used to extract total RNA from the PBMCs, yielding at least 6 micrograms per sample. For every donor, an aliquot of PBMCs went through flow cytometry to measure the percentages of naive CD45RAhigh/CD27high T cells. The CDR3 starts with the cysteine, ends with the phenylalanine, and has 15 residues. Only the CDR3 portion is preserved as DNA: 45 bases, with reading frame beginning at the first base. Trimming removed 0 bases from V and 3 bases from J, leaving 15 bases between the germline ends. The germline V gene (reference sequence) supplies CDR1 DFQATT and CDR2 SNEGSKA.

The same data also went into a second study, on T cells of mothers and their children. The second study's authors report: Nine systemically healthy Caucasian individuals, comprising three mothers and their six children, were included as donors. cDNA synthesis consumed the entire amount of extracted RNA, loaded at approximately 1.4 ug RNA in each 15 ul reaction. In the second PCR, the M1S primer added sample barcodes and 2-4 random nucleotides. Over 9.5 million TCR beta CDR3 reads were obtained for each mother, and 2.5 million to 3 million reads were obtained for each child. Thymic selection shapes the output of TCR recombination in a similar way in related and unrelated pairs, and inherited differences have a minor effect. Normalized repertoire overlap was always slightly but never significantly higher in related than unrelated mother-child pairs. No persistent microchimeric T cell clones were detected, at a sensitivity of around 100 clones per million clonotypes. The study used deep NGS to compare TCR beta repertoires of mothers and children, seeking features distinguishing related mother-child pairs from unrelated individuals. Mothers averaged about 40 +/- 4 years of age and children averaged about 10 +/- 4 years. After adapter ligation with NEBNext reagents, the libraries were sequenced on Illumina HiSeq 2000 with 100+100 nt paired-end reads. To prevent cross-contamination, the mother and child libraries were prepared a month apart and were sequenced in separate runs. Between roughly 450,000 and 2,200,000 distinct TCR beta clonotypes were identified per donor. Naive TCR beta clonotypes were estimated from low-frequency clonotypes matched to each donor's FACS-determined naive share, without sorting.

This receptor was taken from a boy under 18 in good health. The sample was blood. The chain links TRBV20-1 with TRBJ2-7; the D gene is perhaps TRBD1 or TRBD2, each of them matching over 5 bases. This receptor carries the CDR3 CSARDPLGEFYEQYF. The nucleotides read TGCAGTGCTAGAGATCCTCTGGGGGAATTCTACGAGCAGTACTTC.